The clone carrying this T cell receptor (beta chain) appeared a single time. This entry comes from a study of blood T cell repertoires in COVID-19. Study-level information: PBMCs, B-cell-depleted T cells, or T cells provided the cDNA or gDNA that made up the material.

This CDR3 comprises 14 residues. The V end was cut by 10 bases, the J end by 4 bases, with 17 bases between. Germline CDR1 MGHRA, CDR2 YSYEKL. Assay: immunoSEQ multiplex PCR; the TCRdb copy retains only in-frame clones and omits some. The profile covers roughly 220,000 clones, with 85% appearing a single time and over 2.5% taken by the ten largest. The TCR sequence derives from a man aged 45-65 years who had recovered from COVID-19. The sequenced sample consisted of peripheral blood. This chain joins TRBV4-1 and TRBJ1-3, with D tentatively TRBD1 (6 bases). The CDR3, as DNA: TGCGCCACCTCCAGGGGAGTGTACGGAAACACCATATATTTT. It encodes CATSRGVYGNTIYF.